These T cell receptor beta chains were read from a single sample in a study of T cell responses to AZD1222 COVID-19 vaccine. Repertoires were generated with immunoSEQ multiplex PCR, while TCRdb's copy carries only in-frame clones and drops some. The data hold under 60,000 clones, with around four fifths observed a single time. The sample was peripheral blood, taken on day 0 of AZD1222 vaccination. The receptor set was obtained from an adult in good health. Both conserved end residues are part of each CDR3. Fields, in order: J gene, clone size, V gene, CDR3 protein. Clone sizes are given selectively: once, few, many, or a class where the clone is expanded.

J: TRBJ2-7; size: -; V: TRBV6-2/TRBV6-3; CDR3: CASSSGTGGSSYEQYF
J: TRBJ1-4; size: -; V: TRBV6-5; CDR3: CASRQGGQLEKLFF
J: TRBJ2-2; size: few; V: TRBV4-2; CDR3: CASGSGSDTGELFF
J: TRBJ2-2; size: -; V: TRBV28; CDR3: CASSLLGNTGELFF
J: TRBJ2-2; size: once; V: TRBV7-2; CDR3: CASSPGLGQGFAGELFF
J: TRBJ2-5; size: -; V: TRBV7-8; CDR3: CASSLNLDRAGGGTQYF
J: TRBJ1-5; size: -; V: TRBV10-2; CDR3: CASSSHRDQPQHF
J: TRBJ2-7; size: -; V: TRBV12-5; CDR3: CASGLVSKMDRGRGSSSYEQYF
J: TRBJ2-1; size: -; V: TRBV11-2; CDR3: CASSLEREQFF
J: TRBJ1-2; size: -; V: TRBV24-1; CDR3: CATSDFNRDRALNYGYTF
J: TRBJ1-1; size: few; V: TRBV6-1; CDR3: CASSERWTEAFF
J: TRBJ2-7; size: -; V: TRBV14; CDR3: CASSHRPGIYEQYF
J: TRBJ1-2; size: once; V: TRBV13; CDR3: CASNLAGQAMYGYTF
J: TRBJ1-1; size: once; V: TRBV5-4; CDR3: CASSENRGNTEAFF
J: TRBJ1-1; size: -; V: TRBV30; CDR3: CAATGGAGGTEAFF
J: TRBJ2-7; size: -; V: TRBV5-1; CDR3: CASSLARSYEQYF
J: TRBJ2-1; size: -; V: TRBV7-6; CDR3: CASSLWTSGRDTYNEQFF
J: TRBJ1-1; size: few; V: TRBV20-1; CDR3: CSASRGGVNTEAFF
J: TRBJ2-7; size: once; V: TRBV12-3/TRBV12-4; CDR3: CASRPTGVREQYF
J: TRBJ2-5; size: -; V: TRBV27; CDR3: CASSLWGAQETQYF
J: TRBJ2-1; size: -; V: TRBV11-2; CDR3: CASSSGRIEQFF
J: TRBJ2-1; size: -; V: TRBV3-1/TRBV3-2; CDR3: CASSQGLVSSYNEQFF
J: TRBJ1-2; size: -; V: TRBV9; CDR3: CASSAEQGRDGYTF
J: TRBJ2-1; size: -; V: TRBV6-5; CDR3: CASRQTGGGRNEQFF
J: TRBJ1-6; size: -; V: TRBV25-1; CDR3: CASSGFYGSYNSPLHF
J: TRBJ2-1; size: -; V: TRBV29-1; CDR3: CRGADSYNEQFF
J: TRBJ2-5; size: -; V: TRBV19; CDR3: CASSIKPSGTQYF
J: TRBJ2-5; size: -; V: TRBV30; CDR3: CAWTGGETQYF
J: TRBJ1-6; size: -; V: TRBV4-1; CDR3: CASSQDRGQGRNSPLHF
J: TRBJ2-3; size: -; V: TRBV5-4; CDR3: CASSSGDTDTQYF
J: TRBJ2-3; size: -; V: TRBV28; CDR3: CASGRRGRARADTQYF